Sequencing of this T cell receptor (beta chain) was carried out in a study of T-cell reconstitution after alpha-beta-depleted transplantation in children. CDR1 SGHTA and CDR2 FQGNSA come from the germline V gene. This CDR3 comprises 15 residues. V trimming: 2 bases; J trimming: 3 bases; junction bases outside the gene matches: 3. During its preparation, the TCRbeta library received unique molecular identifiers. From the PCR reads, TCRdb called clonotypes with MiXCR, one entry per CDR3 protein. The sample carries hundreds of thousands of distinct CDR3 sequences, about a quarter recorded once. This clonotype was counted at least ten times.

This TCR was recovered from a girl aged 2-10 years with Fanconi anemia, due to receive a stem cell transplant. Material: PBMCs, obtained before TCRalphabeta/CD19-depleted stem cell transplant. The chain combines TRBV7-2 with TRBJ2-7, with TRBD2 identical over 11 bases. CDR3 sequence (DNA): TGTGCCAGCAGCTTACAAGGACTAGCGGGCTACGAGCAGTACTTC. Protein product: CASSLQGLAGYEQYF.